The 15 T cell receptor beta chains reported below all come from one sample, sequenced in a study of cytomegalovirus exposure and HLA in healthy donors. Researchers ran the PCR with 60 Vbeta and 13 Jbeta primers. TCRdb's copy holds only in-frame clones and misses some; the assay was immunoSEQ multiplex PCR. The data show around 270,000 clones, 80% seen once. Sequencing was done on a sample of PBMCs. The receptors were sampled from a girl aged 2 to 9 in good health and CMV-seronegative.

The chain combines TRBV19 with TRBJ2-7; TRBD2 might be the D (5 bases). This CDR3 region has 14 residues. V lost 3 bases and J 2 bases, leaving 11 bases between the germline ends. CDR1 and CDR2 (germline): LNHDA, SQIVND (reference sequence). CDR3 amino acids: CASSIGAGTYEQYF. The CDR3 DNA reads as TGTGCCAGTAGTATCGGTGCGGGCACCTACGAGCAGTACTTC.

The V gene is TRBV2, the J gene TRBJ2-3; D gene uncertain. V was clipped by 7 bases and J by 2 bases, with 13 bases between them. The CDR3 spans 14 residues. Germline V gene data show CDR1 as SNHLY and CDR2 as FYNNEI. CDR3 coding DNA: TGTGCCAGCAATTTAGTATCCAACACAGATACGCAGTATTTT. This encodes CASNLVSNTDTQYF. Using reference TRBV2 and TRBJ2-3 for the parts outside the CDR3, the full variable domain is EPEVTQTPSHQVTQMGQEVILRCVPISNHLYFYWYRQILGQKVEFLVSFYNNEISEKSEIFDDQFSVERPDGSNFTLKIRSTKLEDSAMYFCASNLVSNTDTQYFGPGTRLTVL.

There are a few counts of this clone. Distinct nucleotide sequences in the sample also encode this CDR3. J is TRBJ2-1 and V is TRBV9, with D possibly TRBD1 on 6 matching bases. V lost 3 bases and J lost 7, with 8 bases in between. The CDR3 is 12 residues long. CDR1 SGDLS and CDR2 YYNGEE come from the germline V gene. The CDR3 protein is CASSAQGNEQFF. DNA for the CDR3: TGTGCCAGCAGCGCTCAGGGGAATGAGCAGTTCTTC.

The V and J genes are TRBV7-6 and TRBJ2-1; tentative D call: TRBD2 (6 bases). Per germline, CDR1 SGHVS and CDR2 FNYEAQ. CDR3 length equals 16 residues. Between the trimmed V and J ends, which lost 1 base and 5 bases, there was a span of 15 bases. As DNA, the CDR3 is TGTGCCAGCAGCTTAGTGCCAGCGGGTAATGACAATGAGCAGTTCTTC. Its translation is CASSLVPAGNDNEQFF.

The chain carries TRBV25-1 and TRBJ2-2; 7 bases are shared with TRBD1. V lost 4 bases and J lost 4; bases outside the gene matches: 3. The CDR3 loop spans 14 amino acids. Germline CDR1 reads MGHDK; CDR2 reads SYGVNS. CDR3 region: CASSVAGGTGELFF. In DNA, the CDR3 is TGTGCCAGCAGTGTGGCAGGGGGCACCGGGGAGCTGTTTTTT.

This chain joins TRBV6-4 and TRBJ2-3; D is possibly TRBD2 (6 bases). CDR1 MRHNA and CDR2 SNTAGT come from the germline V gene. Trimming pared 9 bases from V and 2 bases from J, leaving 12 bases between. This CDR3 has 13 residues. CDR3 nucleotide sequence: TGTGCCAGTGCAAGCGGGCCCACAGATACGCAGTATTTT. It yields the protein CASASGPTDTQYF.

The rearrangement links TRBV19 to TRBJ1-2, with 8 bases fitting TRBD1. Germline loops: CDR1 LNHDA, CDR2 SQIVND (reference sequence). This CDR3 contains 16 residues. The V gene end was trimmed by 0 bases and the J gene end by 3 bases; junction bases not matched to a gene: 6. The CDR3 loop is CASSIDSTGADYGYTF. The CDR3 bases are TGTGCCAGTAGTATAGATTCGACAGGGGCAGACTATGGCTACACCTTC.

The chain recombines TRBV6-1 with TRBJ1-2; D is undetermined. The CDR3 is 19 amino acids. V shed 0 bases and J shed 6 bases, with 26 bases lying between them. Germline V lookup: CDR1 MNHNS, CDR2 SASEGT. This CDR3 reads CASSEADTLPYPNFNGYTF. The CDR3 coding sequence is TGTGCCAGCAGTGAAGCTGACACTCTCCCTTACCCTAACTTCAATGGCTACACCTTC.

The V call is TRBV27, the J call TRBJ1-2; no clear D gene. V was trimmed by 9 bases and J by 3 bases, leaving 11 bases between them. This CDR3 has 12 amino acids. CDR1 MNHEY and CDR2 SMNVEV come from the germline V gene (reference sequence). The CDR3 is CASFRRDYGYTF. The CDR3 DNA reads TGTGCCAGTTTTCGCCGGGACTATGGCTACACCTTC.

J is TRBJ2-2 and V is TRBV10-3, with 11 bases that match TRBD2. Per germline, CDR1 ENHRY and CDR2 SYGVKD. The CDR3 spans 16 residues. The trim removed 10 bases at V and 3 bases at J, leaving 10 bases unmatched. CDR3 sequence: CATGPSGGPDTGELFF. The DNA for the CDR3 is TGTGCCACCGGGCCTAGCGGGGGGCCGGACACCGGGGAGCTGTTTTTT.

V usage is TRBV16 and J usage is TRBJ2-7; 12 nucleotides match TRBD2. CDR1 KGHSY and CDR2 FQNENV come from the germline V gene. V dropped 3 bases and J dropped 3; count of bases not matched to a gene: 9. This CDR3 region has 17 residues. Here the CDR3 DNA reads TGTGCCAGCAGCCACCGGGGCGGGACTAGCGGGCACTACGAGCAGTACTTC. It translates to CASSHRGGTSGHYEQYF.

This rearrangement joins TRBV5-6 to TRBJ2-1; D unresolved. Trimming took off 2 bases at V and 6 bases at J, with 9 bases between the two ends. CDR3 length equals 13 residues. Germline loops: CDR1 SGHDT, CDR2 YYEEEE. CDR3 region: CASSFSPGNEQFF. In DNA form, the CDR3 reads TGTGCCAGCAGCTTTTCCCCCGGCAATGAGCAGTTCTTC.

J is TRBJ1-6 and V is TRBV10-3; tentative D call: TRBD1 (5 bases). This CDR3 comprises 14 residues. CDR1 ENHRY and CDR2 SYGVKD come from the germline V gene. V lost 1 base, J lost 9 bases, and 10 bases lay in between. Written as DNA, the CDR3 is TGTGCCATCAGTGAGTTCCAGGGCGGTTCACCCCTCCACTTT. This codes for CAISEFQGGSPLHF.

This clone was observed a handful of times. Here the CDR3 DNA reads TGTGCCAGCAGGGAGATACAGGGCGAGAGAAACACCATATATTTT. It encodes CASREIQGERNTIYF. This rearrangement joins TRBV6-1 to TRBJ1-3; tentative D call: TRBD1 (6 bases). Germline V CDR1 and CDR2: MNHNS, SASEGT. This CDR3 has 15 amino acids. Trimming cost V 6 bases and J 5 bases, with 17 bases left between them.

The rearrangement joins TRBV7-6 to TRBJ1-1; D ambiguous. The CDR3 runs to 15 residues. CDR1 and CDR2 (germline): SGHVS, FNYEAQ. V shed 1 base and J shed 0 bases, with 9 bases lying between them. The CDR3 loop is CASSLGVAMNTEAFF. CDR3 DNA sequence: TGTGCCAGCAGCTTAGGAGTAGCTATGAACACTGAAGCTTTCTTT.